The 13 T cell receptor beta chains reported below all come from one sample, sequenced in a study of blood T cell repertoires in COVID-19. Clones were read by immunoSEQ multiplex PCR, and TCRdb kept only the in-frame ones, dropping some. The profile covers about 330,000 clones, with 88% appearing a single time and about 5% taken by the ten largest. The sample taken for sequencing was PBMCs or T cells enriched from blood (not recorded which). Source of these receptors: a man in his thirties or forties who had recovered from COVID-19.

This chain connects TRBV18 to TRBJ2-1; 14 bases align to TRBD2. The CDR3 has 15 amino acids. Per the germline V gene, CDR1 is KGHSH and CDR2 is LQKENI. V was clipped by 3 bases and J by 8 bases; unmatched bases: 3. The CDR3 loop reads CASSPGTSGGDEQFF. The CDR3 DNA reads as TGTGCCAGCTCACCTGGGACTAGCGGGGGAGATGAGCAGTTCTTC.

The V call is TRBV5-1, the J call TRBJ1-6, with 8 bases identical to TRBD1. CDR1 and CDR2 (germline): SGHRS, YFSETQ. The CDR3 consists of 16 residues. V shed 4 bases, J shed 3 bases, and the junction held 6 bases outside the gene matches. CDR3 protein: CASSEGQGFYNSPLHF. CDR3 nucleotide sequence: TGCGCCAGCAGCGAAGGACAGGGCTTCTATAATTCACCCCTCCACTTT.

Remarks on this clone: Additional DNA sequences in this sample encode the identical CDR3. V and J are TRBV30 and TRBJ2-2, with TRBD2 matching 7 bases. V trimming: 0 bases; J trimming: 5 bases; junction bases outside the gene matches: 0. Germline CDR1 and CDR2: GTSNPN and SVGIG (reference sequence). The CDR3 loop spans 13 amino acids. The chain's CDR3 is CAWSVGGTGELFF. CDR3 DNA: TGTGCCTGGAGTGTCGGGGGGACCGGGGAGCTGTTTTTT.

The chain uses TRBV2 and TRBJ1-2; TRBD1 agrees at 8 bases. Germline V gene sequence: CDR1 SNHLY, CDR2 FYNNEI. V gave up 4 bases and J gave up 3 bases; unmatched junction bases: 7. The CDR3 sequence is 15 residues long. For the CDR3, the DNA is TGTGCCAGCAGTGCCCAGGGGGCGGGATACTATGGCTACACCTTC. It encodes CASSAQGAGYYGYTF.

The rearrangement uses TRBV19 and TRBJ1-2, with 8 bases that match TRBD1. The CDR3 is 15 amino acids. Germline values: CDR1 LNHDA, CDR2 SQIVND (reference sequence). V lost 6 bases, J lost 0 bases, and 6 bases stayed unmatched. Here the CDR3 reads CASRTTGGSNYGYTF. CDR3 DNA: TGTGCCAGTAGAACCACAGGGGGTTCTAACTATGGCTACACCTTC.

The J gene is TRBJ2-3, the V gene TRBV2; 10 bases are shared with TRBD1. Germline V CDR1 and CDR2: SNHLY, FYNNEI. CDR3 length equals 13 residues. Germline trimming cut 6 bases from V and 6 bases from J; bases unmatched to any gene: 3. This CDR3 is CASSPGQGDTQYF. DNA for the CDR3: TGTGCCAGCAGCCCGGGACAGGGGGATACGCAGTATTTT.

V and J are TRBV6-6 and TRBJ2-1, with 10 bases that match TRBD1. The CDR3 consists of 16 residues. From germline, CDR1 is MNHNY and CDR2 SVGAGI (reference sequence). V gave up 6 bases and J gave up 12 bases; unmatched junction bases: 17. The CDR3 DNA reads TGTGCCAGCAGCTCACAGCCGGGACAGGGGCTTGGGGGGCAGTTCTTC. Protein sequence: CASSSQPGQGLGGQFF.

This chain joins TRBV29-1 and TRBJ1-1, with D uncertain. This CDR3 comprises 13 residues. The V and J ends lost 1 base and 7 bases respectively, with 13 bases between them. The germline V gene has CDR1 SQVTM and CDR2 ANQGSEA. The CDR3 is CSVEAVGEGEAFF. The CDR3 bases are TGCAGCGTTGAAGCGGTCGGGGAGGGTGAAGCTTTCTTT.

The chain employs TRBV19 and TRBJ1-5, with D possibly being TRBD1 (6 bases). Germline V gives CDR1 LNHDA, CDR2 SQIVND (reference sequence). The V and J ends lost 5 bases and 1 base respectively, with 18 bases between them. The CDR3 has 17 amino acids. CDR3 loop: CASSPPPGTRSNQPQHF. The CDR3 region has the DNA TGTGCCAGTAGTCCCCCCCCCGGGACACGGAGCAATCAGCCCCAGCATTTT.

The chain employs TRBV10-3 and TRBJ2-2; the D is unclear. This CDR3 has 12 residues. CDR1 is ENHRY and CDR2 is SYGVKD in the germline V gene. V was trimmed by 8 bases and J by 5 bases, leaving 9 bases between them. The CDR3 loop is CAIRVATGELFF. The CDR3 DNA follows: TGTGCCATCCGGGTGGCGACCGGGGAGCTGTTTTTT.

This clone was found a few times. This chain uses TRBV6-1 with TRBJ1-5; D gene ambiguous. Between the trimmed V and J ends, which lost 1 base and 2 bases, there was a span of 12 bases. This CDR3 is 16 amino acids long. Germline lookup yields CDR1 MNHNS and CDR2 SASEGT. The CDR3, as DNA: TGTGCCAGCAGTGAAGGTGGGTCGCGGCGCAATCAGCCCCAGCATTTT. Its protein product is CASSEGGSRRNQPQHF.

The genes are TRBV19 and TRBJ1-6; TRBD1 aligns across 11 bases. Germline V gene lookup returns CDR1 LNHDA and CDR2 SQIVND (reference sequence). The V and J ends lost 7 bases and 10 bases, in that order; junction bases with no gene match: 12. The CDR3 runs 16 residues. The CDR3 region is CASNRDRGKVRSPLHF. The DNA of the CDR3 is TGTGCCAGTAACAGGGACAGGGGGAAAGTACGGTCACCCCTCCACTTT.

The V and J genes are TRBV9 and TRBJ2-3, with D hard to call. This CDR3 is built from 16 residues. V lost 3 bases and J lost 1, with 15 bases in between. Germline V gene sequence: CDR1 SGDLS, CDR2 YYNGEE. This chain's CDR3 is CASSAQLLMGTDTQYF. The CDR3 DNA reads TGTGCCAGCAGCGCCCAACTATTGATGGGCACAGATACGCAGTATTTT. The full variable domain, with the rest looked up from reference TRBV9 and TRBJ2-3, is DSGVTQTPKHLITATGQRVTLRCSPRSGDLSVYWYQQSLDQGLQFLIQYYNGEERAKGNILERFSAQQFPDLHSELNLSSLELGDSALYFCASSAQLLMGTDTQYFGPGTRLTVL.